The 26 T cell receptor beta chains listed next were all sequenced from one sample in a study of control samples from healthy donors and cancer patients. Produced via immunoSEQ multiplex PCR; TCRdb's table is partial and in-frame only. The data contain about 250,000 clones, about 80% of them seen just once; the ten biggest clones take up roughly 13%. The sample consisted of PBMCs. These receptors all come from a woman aged 55-70 years with lung cancer.

This clone showed up just once. The V gene is TRBV5-1, the J gene TRBJ2-7; TRBD2 matches 7 bases. Per the germline V gene, CDR1 is SGHRS and CDR2 is YFSETQ. The V segment lost 7 bases and the J segment 4 bases; nucleotides outside the gene matches: 11. The CDR3 sequence is 14 residues long. In DNA form, the CDR3 reads TGCGCCAGCGCTCCTACTAGCGAGACATACGAGCAGTACTTC. It codes for CASAPTSETYEQYF. The variable domain in full, completed from reference TRBV5-1 and TRBJ2-7, reads KAGVTQTPRYLIKTRGQQVTLSCSPISGHRSVSWYQQTPGQGLQFLFEYFSETQRNKGNFPGRFSGRQFSNSRSEMNVSTLELGDSALYLCASAPTSETYEQYFGPGTRLTVT.

The chain recombines TRBV29-1 with TRBJ1-1; D not certain. The CDR3 has 14 residues. The V and J ends lost 4 bases and 6 bases respectively, with 18 bases between them. Germline-derived CDR1 and CDR2 are SQVTM and ANQGSEA. The CDR3 spells CSVAGGLVRAEAFF. The CDR3 nucleotides read TGCAGCGTTGCTGGTGGCCTGGTAAGGGCTGAAGCTTTCTTT.

Only a few counts were recorded for this clone. This chain connects TRBV28 to TRBJ1-1; TRBD1 matches 12 bases. V lost 5 bases, J lost 4 bases, and 8 bases stayed unmatched. CDR1 is MDHEN and CDR2 is SYDVKM in the germline V gene. This CDR3 contains 16 residues. The CDR3 loop reads CASSVPGTGGFTEAFF. Here the CDR3 DNA reads TGTGCCAGCAGTGTCCCCGGGACAGGGGGCTTCACTGAAGCTTTCTTT.

This chain uses TRBV19 with TRBJ1-6, with D possibly TRBD1 on 6 matching bases. Germline CDR1 and CDR2: LNHDA and SQIVND (reference sequence). The V end was cut by 7 bases, the J end by 0 bases, with 25 bases between. The CDR3 covers 20 residues. The CDR3 coding sequence is TGTGCCAGTACCGCCCTACCTTTAGGGGGATCGAGCTCCTATAATTCACCCCTCCACTTT. This gives the protein CASTALPLGGSSSYNSPLHF.

In its sample, this clone was seen a few times. V usage is TRBV7-3 and J usage is TRBJ2-5; TRBD1 matches at 9 bases. Trimming removed 5 bases from V and 1 base from J; junction bases left unmatched: 2. The CDR3 is 14 amino acids. In germline, CDR1 is SGHTA, CDR2 FQGTGA. In DNA, the CDR3 is TGTGCCAGCAGCCCACAGGGGGCCCAAGAGACCCAGTACTTC. Translated: CASSPQGAQETQYF.

This chain links TRBV2 with TRBJ2-2, with TRBD1 matching over 8 bases. CDR1 SNHLY and CDR2 FYNNEI come from the germline V gene. This CDR3 is 15 amino acids long. The ends lost 7 bases at V and 4 bases at J; junction bases unmatched: 8. For the CDR3, the DNA is TGTGCCAGCATTAGGGACAGGAGGCCCACCGGGGAGCTGTTTTTT. Protein product: CASIRDRRPTGELFF.

In its sample, this clone was seen a few times. The chain carries TRBV3-1 (or the pseudogene TRBV3-2) and TRBJ2-5, with TRBD2 identical over 8 bases. The CDR3 totals 13 residues. The V segment lost 7 bases and the J segment 4 bases; nucleotides outside the gene matches: 5. The V gene's germline CDR1 is LGHDT and CDR2 YNNKEL (reference sequence). CDR3 in amino acids: CASTGGPRETQYF. CDR3 coding DNA: TGTGCCAGCACGGGGGGGCCCCGAGAGACCCAGTACTTC.

V usage is TRBV25-1 and J usage is TRBJ2-5; 11 positions match TRBD1. The V gene end was trimmed by 6 bases and the J gene end by 4 bases; junction bases not matched to a gene: 7. CDR3 length equals 15 residues. The germline V gene encodes CDR1 MGHDK and CDR2 SYGVNS. The CDR3 reads CASSRGQGVGETQYF. CDR3 sequence (DNA): TGTGCCAGCAGCAGGGGACAGGGGGTGGGAGAGACCCAGTACTTC.

As regards this clone: This specimen includes other DNA sequences encoding the same CDR3. The chain is built from TRBV28 and TRBJ2-7; perhaps TRBD1 as D (5 bases). CDR1 and CDR2 (germline): MDHEN, SYDVKM. V lost 6 bases and J 2 bases, leaving 8 bases between the germline ends. The CDR3 spans 12 residues. The CDR3 DNA follows: TGTGCCAGCAGCTTGACAGCCTACGAGCAGTACTTC. This encodes CASSLTAYEQYF.

The chain carries TRBV5-1 and TRBJ1-1; no reliable D call. Trimming took off 0 bases at V and 3 bases at J, with 6 bases between the two ends. The CDR3 spans 13 residues. Germline values: CDR1 SGHRS, CDR2 YFSETQ. The CDR3 DNA is TGCGCCAGCAGCTTGGGGGCTGACACTGAAGCTTTCTTT. It translates to CASSLGADTEAFF.

The rearrangement links TRBV3-1 (or the pseudogene TRBV3-2) to TRBJ1-1; D uncertain. The CDR3 is 14 amino acids. V was clipped by 6 bases and J by 0 bases, with 11 bases between them. Looked up from germline, CDR1 is LGHDT and CDR2 is YNNKEL (reference sequence). The CDR3 here is CASRRGWMNTEAFF. The DNA of the CDR3 is TGTGCCAGCAGACGGGGTTGGATGAACACTGAAGCTTTCTTT.

The chain links TRBV18 to TRBJ1-1, with a tentative D call TRBD1 (5 bases). Germline CDR1 reads KGHSH; CDR2 reads LQKENI. The CDR3 covers 14 residues. The ends were cut back, 6 bases at V and 5 bases at J, with 16 bases in the middle. The CDR3 here is CASSVGGIETEAFF. The CDR3 DNA reads TGTGCCAGCTCCGTCGGGGGGATTGAGACTGAAGCTTTCTTT.

This clone occurred once. This rearrangement joins TRBV5-1 to TRBJ1-1; TRBD1 aligns across 9 bases. Germline CDR1 SGHRS, CDR2 YFSETQ. The V gene end was trimmed by 0 bases and the J gene end by 6 bases; junction bases not matched to a gene: 9. This CDR3 has 16 amino acids. CDR3 loop: CASSLVGTGRIAEAFF. The CDR3 DNA reads TGCGCCAGCAGCTTGGTGGGGACAGGGCGGATAGCTGAAGCTTTCTTT.

The table lists this clone with a few counts. J is TRBJ2-2 and V is TRBV2; D is uncertain. V dropped 5 bases and J dropped 0 bases, with 1 base sitting between them. The CDR3 runs to 12 residues. Germline assignment: CDR1 SNHLY and CDR2 FYNNEI. For the CDR3, the DNA is TGTGCCAGCAGTCCGAACACCGGGGAGCTGTTTTTT. Amino acids: CASSPNTGELFF.

The chain recombines TRBV3-1 (or the pseudogene TRBV3-2) with TRBJ2-1; D is unclear. Deletions cut 4 bases from V and 3 bases from J, with 13 bases between. Germline V gene sequence: CDR1 LGHDT, CDR2 YNNKEL (reference sequence). CDR3 length: 15 amino acids. The CDR3 region is CASSPLPGGYNEQFF. CDR3 DNA sequence: TGTGCCAGCAGCCCTTTACCGGGTGGCTACAATGAGCAGTTCTTC.

The V gene is TRBV7-2, the J gene TRBJ1-4; maybe TRBD1 (5 bases). Germline V gene sequence: CDR1 SGHTA, CDR2 FQGNSA. The V end was cut by 2 bases, the J end by 11 bases, with 6 bases between. The CDR3 has 11 amino acids. The CDR3 loop is CASSLRGKLFF. The CDR3 nucleotides read TGTGCCAGCAGCTTACGGGGGAAACTGTTTTTT.

CDR3 amino acids: CASSPPLGTRHGYTF. In DNA form, the CDR3 reads TGTGCCAGCAGCCCCCCGCTTGGAACGCGGCATGGCTACACCTTC. The gene calls are TRBV3-1 (or the pseudogene TRBV3-2) and TRBJ1-2; D unclear. The CDR3 is 15 amino acids. Germline CDR1 and CDR2: LGHDT and YNNKEL (reference sequence). Trimming took off 4 bases at V and 6 bases at J, with 18 bases between the two ends.

This chain connects TRBV7-2 to TRBJ2-1; TRBD2 agrees at 9 bases. After removal of 1 base from V and 8 bases from J, the junction contained 9 bases not matched to a gene. CDR1 SGHTA and CDR2 FQGNSA come from the germline V gene. The CDR3 extends over 16 amino acids. CDR3 in amino acids: CASSLEGGGAVDEQFF. The CDR3 nucleotides read TGTGCCAGCAGCTTAGAAGGCGGGGGGGCCGTCGATGAGCAGTTCTTC.

This clone has more than one count but fewer than ten. The rearrangement links TRBV2 to TRBJ2-3; the match to TRBD1 covers 11 bases. CDR3 size: 15 residues. The J segment lost 1 base and the V segment lost 6 bases, leaving 3 bases of the junction unmatched. The germline CDR1 and CDR2 sequences are SNHLY and FYNNEI. The CDR3 coding sequence is TGTGCCAGCAGGGGGGACAGGGGGGGCACAGATACGCAGTATTTT. Residues: CASRGDRGGTDTQYF.

The V call is TRBV28, the J call TRBJ1-4, with D uncertain. The V gene lost 5 bases and the J gene lost 4 bases, with 11 bases spanning the gap. CDR3 size: 14 residues. Germline V gives CDR1 MDHEN, CDR2 SYDVKM. The CDR3 reads CASSIEGLNEKLFF. The CDR3 DNA follows: TGTGCCAGCAGTATCGAAGGCCTTAATGAAAAACTGTTTTTT.

The chain is built from TRBV28 and TRBJ2-1, with 11 bases that match TRBD2. This CDR3 region has 17 residues. CDR1 is MDHEN and CDR2 is SYDVKM in the germline V gene. The V segment lost 5 bases and the J segment 9 bases; nucleotides outside the gene matches: 15. The DNA of the CDR3 is TGTGCCAGCAGTCCCCTTCGACTAGCGGGAAAGTCTGGTGAGCAGTTCTTC. It yields the protein CASSPLRLAGKSGEQFF.

In its sample, this clone was seen once. The V call is TRBV20-1, the J call TRBJ2-1, with 8 bases fitting TRBD1. Unmatched junction bases numbered 10, after V lost 3 bases and J lost 3 bases. The CDR3 consists of 16 residues. The V gene's germline CDR1 is DFQATT and CDR2 SNEGSKA (reference sequence). CDR3 sequence: CSASAVGQGVYNEQFF. The CDR3, as DNA: TGCAGTGCTAGTGCCGTCGGACAGGGTGTCTACAATGAGCAGTTCTTC.

This sequence joins TRBV29-1 and TRBJ1-1; 9 bases align to TRBD1. Germline V gene data show CDR1 as SQVTM and CDR2 as ANQGSEA. V was clipped by 3 bases and J by 5 bases; unmatched bases: 4. This CDR3 has 13 residues. CDR3 nucleotides: TGCAGCGTTGAGGGACAGGGAGGGACTGAAGCTTTCTTT. Protein sequence: CSVEGQGGTEAFF.

The rearrangement links TRBV2 to TRBJ2-3; 13 nucleotides match TRBD2. The CDR3 spans 16 residues. With V trimmed by 4 bases and J by 2 bases, 3 bases remained unmatched. The V gene's germline CDR1 is SNHLY and CDR2 FYNNEI. CDR3 DNA: TGTGCCAGCAGTGGGGGACTAGCGGGGCCCACAGATACGCAGTATTTT. It encodes CASSGGLAGPTDTQYF.

V is TRBV29-1 and J is TRBJ2-5; maybe TRBD2 (5 bases). The CDR3 runs 12 residues. Germline CDR1 is SQVTM and CDR2 is ANQGSEA. The V gene lost 4 bases and the J gene lost 2 bases, with 8 bases spanning the gap. The CDR3 sequence: CSVVEGQETQYF. DNA for the CDR3: TGCAGCGTTGTAGAGGGACAAGAGACCCAGTACTTC.

The rearrangement joins TRBV10-1 to TRBJ2-1, with TRBD2 matching 9 bases. V trimming: 0 bases; J trimming: 4 bases; junction bases outside the gene matches: 4. In germline, CDR1 is WNHNN, CDR2 SYGVQD (reference sequence). This CDR3 has 16 amino acids. CDR3 region: CASSESIGLAYNEQFF. The CDR3 nucleotides are TGCGCCAGCAGTGAGTCAATAGGACTAGCGTACAATGAGCAGTTCTTC.